This T cell receptor (beta chain) originates from a study of T cells after yellow fever vaccination (dated by TCRdb to the late 2010s). Regarding the study in general: The SMART-Seq v4 Ultra Low Input RNA kit was used to prepare libraries from fractions with low cell numbers. To track T-cell clones before and after primary and booster YFV17D yellow fever vaccination, bulk TCR alpha and beta repertoires were sequenced longitudinally. Two healthy male donors made up the cohort, one aged 18 to 30 years and the other aged 30 to 40 years. Blood was collected at multiple timepoints before and after primary and secondary immunization, and bulk PBMC replicates and cell subsets were isolated. The full study reports these points: FACS-sorted repertoires could contain abundant contaminating clonotypes from the bulk population, so computational filtering was required. Compared with the primary T-cell response, the secondary T-cell response was faster but weaker, reaching its peak on day 5 rather than on day 15. Most clones expanded after primary vaccination (around 96% of CD4 and 88% of CD8) were re-detected after the booster, suggesting that broad memory maintenance occurred. A small fraction of clonotypes appeared in both the CD4 and CD8 compartments, likely as a result of convergent recombination. Because the study included only two donors, the extent to which the findings can be generalized is limited.

This clonotype was recorded many times. Its specific antigen is unknown. A junction end diverges from the germline sequence, so it may reflect a read error. TCR cDNA was made using 5'RACE template switching, a step that added a universal primer site and unique molecular identifiers. cDNA synthesis was primed from both the TCR alpha and TCR beta constant segments. Libraries were amplified in two PCR steps, with sample barcodes and sequencing adapters added in the second step. Libraries were sequenced on Illumina HiSeq 2500 (2x100 bp) or NovaSeq (2x150 bp). On the authors' methods: Reads were demultiplexed and collapsed into UMI consensus sequences with MIGEC, and V(D)J alignment was performed with MiXCR. Vaccine-responding clonotypes were identified with edgeR using replicate PBMC samples, with FDR below 0.01 and a log2 fold change above 5 up to day 15 being required. CD4 or CD8 identity was assigned to each bulk clonotype according to whether the clonotype was present at higher abundance in the sequenced CD4 repertoire or the sequenced CD8 repertoire. TCRdb applied fastp at Q25 and MiXCR to the public reads, then kept only in-frame beta chains. Each CDR3 protein appears once, grouped with its most common genes and DNA. The V and J calls follow TCRdb's processing rather than the paper's. Here the sample has more than 95,000 distinct CDR3 sequences; roughly 6.8% occur a single time. Approximately 2.7% of the sample rests with the top ten.

Taken with the paper, the label for treatment or condition translates to: live attenuated yellow fever vaccine strain. PBMCs were isolated from peripheral blood using a standard Ficoll-Paque protocol. Dynabeads CD4 and CD8 positive selection kits were used to isolate CD4 and CD8 T-cell fractions. TriZol was used to extract RNA from bulk PBMCs, from CD4 and CD8 fractions, and from dextramer-positive and dextramer-negative fractions. CDR1 and CDR2 are drawn from the germline V gene: SGHAT, FQNNGV. From its cysteine to its phenylalanine, the CDR3 spans 13 amino acids. Just the 39-base CDR3 DNA is kept, in frame starting at base 1.

This TCR was sampled from a man aged 18 to 35 who received the YFV17D yellow fever vaccine. This chain is built from TRBV11-2 and TRBJ2-1; the D gene lacks a confident call. The material sequenced was CD4+ T cells sorted from PBMCs, taken roughly seven weeks after the first yellow fever vaccination. The DNA reads as follows: TGTGCCAGCACCTTAGGTAGCACGAATGAGCAGTTCTTC. This encodes CASTLGSTNEQFF.